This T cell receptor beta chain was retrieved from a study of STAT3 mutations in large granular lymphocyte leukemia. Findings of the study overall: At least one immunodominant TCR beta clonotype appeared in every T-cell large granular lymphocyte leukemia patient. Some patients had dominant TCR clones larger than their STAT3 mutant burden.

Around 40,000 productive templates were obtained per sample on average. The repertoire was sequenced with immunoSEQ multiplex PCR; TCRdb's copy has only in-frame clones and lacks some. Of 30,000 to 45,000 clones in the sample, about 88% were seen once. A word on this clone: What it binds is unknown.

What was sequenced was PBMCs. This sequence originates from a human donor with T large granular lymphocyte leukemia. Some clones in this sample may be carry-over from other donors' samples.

CDR3 sequence reads: CASSPDRVRGDTQYF. For the CDR3, the DNA is TGTGCCAGCAGCCCGGACAGGGTCAGGGGTGATACGCAGTATTTT. The chain combines TRBV7-9 with TRBJ2-3; 8 bases are a match to TRBD1. Germline V gene lookup returns CDR1 SEHNR and CDR2 FQNEAQ (reference sequence). This CDR3 has 15 amino acids. With V trimmed by 5 bases and J by 6 bases, 10 bases remained unmatched.